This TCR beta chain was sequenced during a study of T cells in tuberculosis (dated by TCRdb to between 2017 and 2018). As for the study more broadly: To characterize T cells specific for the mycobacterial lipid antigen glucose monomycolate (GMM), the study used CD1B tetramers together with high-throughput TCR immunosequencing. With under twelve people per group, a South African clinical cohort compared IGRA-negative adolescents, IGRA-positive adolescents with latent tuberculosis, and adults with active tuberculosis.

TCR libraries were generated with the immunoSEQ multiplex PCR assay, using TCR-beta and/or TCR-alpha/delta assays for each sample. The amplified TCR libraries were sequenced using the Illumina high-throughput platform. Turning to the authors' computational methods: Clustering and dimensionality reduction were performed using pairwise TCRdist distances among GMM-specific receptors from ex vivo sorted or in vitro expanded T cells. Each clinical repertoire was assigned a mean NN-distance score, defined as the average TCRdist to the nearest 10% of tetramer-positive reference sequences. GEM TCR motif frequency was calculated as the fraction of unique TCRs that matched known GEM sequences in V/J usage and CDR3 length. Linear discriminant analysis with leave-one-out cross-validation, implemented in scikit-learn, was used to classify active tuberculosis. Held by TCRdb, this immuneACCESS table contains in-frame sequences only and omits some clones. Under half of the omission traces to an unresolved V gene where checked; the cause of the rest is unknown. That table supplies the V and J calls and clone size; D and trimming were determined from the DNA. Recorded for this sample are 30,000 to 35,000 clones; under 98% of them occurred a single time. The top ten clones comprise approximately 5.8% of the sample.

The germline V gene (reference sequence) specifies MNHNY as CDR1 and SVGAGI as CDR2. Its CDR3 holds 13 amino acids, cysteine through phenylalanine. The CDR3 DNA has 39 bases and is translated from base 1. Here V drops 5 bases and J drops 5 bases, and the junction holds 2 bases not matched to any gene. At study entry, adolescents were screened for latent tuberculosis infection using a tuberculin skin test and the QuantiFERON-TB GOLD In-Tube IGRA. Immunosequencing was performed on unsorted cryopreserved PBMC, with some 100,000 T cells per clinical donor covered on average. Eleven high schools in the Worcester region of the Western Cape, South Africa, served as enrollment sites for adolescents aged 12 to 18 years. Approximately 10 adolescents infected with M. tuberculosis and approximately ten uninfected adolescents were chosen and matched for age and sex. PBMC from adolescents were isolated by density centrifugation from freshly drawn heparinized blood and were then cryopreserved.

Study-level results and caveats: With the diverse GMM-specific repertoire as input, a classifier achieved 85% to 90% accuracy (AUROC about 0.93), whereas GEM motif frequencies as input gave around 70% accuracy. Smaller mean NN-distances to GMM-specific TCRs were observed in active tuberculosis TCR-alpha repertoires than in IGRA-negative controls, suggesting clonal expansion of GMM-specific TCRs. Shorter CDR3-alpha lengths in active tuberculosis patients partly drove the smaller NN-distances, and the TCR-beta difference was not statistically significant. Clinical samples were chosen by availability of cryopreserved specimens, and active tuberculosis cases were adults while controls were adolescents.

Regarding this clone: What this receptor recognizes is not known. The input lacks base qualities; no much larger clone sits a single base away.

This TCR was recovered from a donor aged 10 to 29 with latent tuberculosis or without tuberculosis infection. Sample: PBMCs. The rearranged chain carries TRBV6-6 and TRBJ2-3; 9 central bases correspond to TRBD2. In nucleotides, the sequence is TGTGCCAGCAGTCTAGCGGGGTTAGATACGCAGTATTTT. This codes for CASSLAGLDTQYF.